This T cell receptor beta chain was obtained from a study of memory CD4+ T cells and cytomegalovirus serostatus (dated by TCRdb to between 2018 and 2021). With regard to the full study: The cohort comprised about 33 healthy Belgian adults, 9 CMV seropositive and 24 CMV seronegative. CD4+ memory TCRbeta repertoires of a Belgian cohort with known cytomegalovirus serostatus were sequenced in order to replicate a published TCR-based CMV serostatus classifier. What the study reported, not specific to this receptor: Among the 150 to 200 previously reported CMV-associated TCRbeta sequences, 67 showed up in the CD4+ memory repertoires, with each one found in between one and five individuals. Results were interpreted as suggesting that the CMV-associated TCR signature is largely present in the CD4+ memory repertoire. A median bootstrapped AUC of almost 0.96 with a 95% CI of 0.76-1.00 was achieved on the Belgian cohort by the original-framework classifier. Only CD4+CD45RO+ memory cells were sequenced, in contrast to the original study, which included naive and memory CD4+ and CD8+ populations. CMV serostatus prediction reached a median bootstrapped AUC of roughly 0.96 with the original framework and just under 0.93 with a US-trained random forest.

V and J are truncated by 5 bases and 4 bases respectively, leaving an intervening sequence of 15 bases. The germline V gene (reference sequence) supplies CDR1 MNHNY and CDR2 SVGAGI. The CDR3 starts with the cysteine, ends with the phenylalanine, and has 14 residues. Only CDR3 DNA remains: 42 bases, in frame from the first base. Single viable CD3+CD4+CD8-CD45RO+ cells were sorted as memory CD4+ T cells on a FACSAria II. CMV serostatus was assessed using a Roche Elecsys assay, by which serum IgG against CMV pp150, pp28, p38 and p52 was detected. After the samples were thawed, total CD4+ T cells were enriched through positive selection using CD4 magnetic microbeads. The samples came from a different study that was designed specifically to examine the CD4+ T cell memory repertoire. Peripheral blood mononuclear cells were isolated and cryopreserved following standard operating procedures; serum was stored at -80 °C. Staining used CD3-PerCP (BW264/56), CD4-APC (RPA-T4), CD45RO-PE (UCHT1) and CD8-Pacific Orange (3B5) antibodies, with Sytox blue excluding non-viable cells.

The Quick-DNA Microprep Kit was used to extract genomic DNA from the sorted cells. Amplification of TCRbeta DNA was done with the immunoSEQ hsTCRbeta kit, following the protocol from the manufacturer. TCRbeta libraries were sequenced on an Illumina MiSeq instrument. In the original analysis: Once out-of-frame sequences had been removed, some 2 million distinct TCRbeta sequences were left, which works out to an average of about 66,813 per individual. Each individual was scored by the count of 150 to 200 previously reported CMV-associated TCRbeta sequences and the total productive distinct TCRbeta count. A beta-binomial model was reimplemented in Python, and random forests from scikit-learn, run with default parameters, were trained on data from the US cohort. Classifier performance on the Belgian cohort was summarized as median AUC with percentile confidence intervals over 10,000 bootstrap iterations. What TCRdb holds here is the immuneACCESS table cut down to in-frame rearrangements. Part of the clones is not present; checked against another copy, under half of the missing clones reflect an unresolved V gene, and the others are unexplained. That table is the source of V, J and clone size, and D and trimming were worked out from the DNA. This sample has some 54,000 clones in its table, and 65% to 80% of those were observed once. The ten top clones hold about 1.5% of the sample.

Concerning this clone itself: Which antigen it targets is not known. No much larger clone exists at a distance of one base, and base qualities are not known.

Material: memory CD4+ T cells from blood. The TCR was taken from an adult in good health and CMV-seropositive. The chain is assembled from TRBV6-6 and TRBJ2-7; the best D guess is TRBD2, with 6 bases matching. The nucleotide sequence is given as TGTGCCAGCAGTGCCCTGGGGGGAAGATACGAGCAGTACTTC. The encoded protein is CASSALGGRYEQYF.